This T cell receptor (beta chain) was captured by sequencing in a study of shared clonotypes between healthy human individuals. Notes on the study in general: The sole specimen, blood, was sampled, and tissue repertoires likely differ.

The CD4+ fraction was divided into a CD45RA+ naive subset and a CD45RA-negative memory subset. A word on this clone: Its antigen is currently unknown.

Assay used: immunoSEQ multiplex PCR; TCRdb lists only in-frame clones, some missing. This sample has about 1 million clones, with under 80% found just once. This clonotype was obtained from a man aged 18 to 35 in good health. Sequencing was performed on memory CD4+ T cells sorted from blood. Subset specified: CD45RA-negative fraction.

CDR3 protein: CASCSRDFCYEQYF. CDR3 nucleotides: TGTGCCAGCTGCTCCCGGGACTTCTGCTACGAGCAGTACTTC. This chain joins TRBV7-8 and TRBJ2-7; D perhaps matches TRBD2 (6 bases). There are 14 residues in the CDR3. Germline CDR1 is SGHVS and CDR2 is FQNEAQ. V lost 8 bases to trimming and J lost 3 bases, with 17 bases between them.